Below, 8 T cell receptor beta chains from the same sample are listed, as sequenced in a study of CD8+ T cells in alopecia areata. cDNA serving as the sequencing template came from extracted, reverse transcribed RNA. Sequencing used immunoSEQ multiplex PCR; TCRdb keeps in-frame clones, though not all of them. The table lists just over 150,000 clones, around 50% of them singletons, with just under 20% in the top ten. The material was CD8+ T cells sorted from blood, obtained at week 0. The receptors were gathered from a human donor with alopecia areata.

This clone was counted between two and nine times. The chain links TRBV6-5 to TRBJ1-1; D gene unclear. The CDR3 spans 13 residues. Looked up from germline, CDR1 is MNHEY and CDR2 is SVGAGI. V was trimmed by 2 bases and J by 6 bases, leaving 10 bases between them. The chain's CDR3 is CASSYRDWAEAFF. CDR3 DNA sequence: TGTGCCAGCAGTTACCGGGATTGGGCTGAAGCTTTCTTT.

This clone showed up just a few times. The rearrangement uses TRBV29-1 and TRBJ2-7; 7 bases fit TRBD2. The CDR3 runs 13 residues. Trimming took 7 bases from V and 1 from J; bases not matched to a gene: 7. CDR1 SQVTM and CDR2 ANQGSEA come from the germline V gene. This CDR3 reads CSAHGGGSYEQYF. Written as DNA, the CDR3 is TGCAGCGCCCACGGCGGGGGATCCTACGAGCAGTACTTC.

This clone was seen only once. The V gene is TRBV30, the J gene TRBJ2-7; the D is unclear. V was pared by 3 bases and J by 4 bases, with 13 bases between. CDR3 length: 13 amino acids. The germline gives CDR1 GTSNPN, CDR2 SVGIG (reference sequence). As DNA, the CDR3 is TGTGCCTGGAGGTCCCTTGCGTGGTACGAGCAGTACTTC. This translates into CAWRSLAWYEQYF.

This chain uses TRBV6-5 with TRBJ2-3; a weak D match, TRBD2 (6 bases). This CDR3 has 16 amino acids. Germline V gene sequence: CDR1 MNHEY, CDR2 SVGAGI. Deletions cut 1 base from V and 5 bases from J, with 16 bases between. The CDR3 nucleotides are TGTGCCAGCAGTTACTTGAGCGGGTCGATAGAAGATACGCAGTATTTT. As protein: CASSYLSGSIEDTQYF.

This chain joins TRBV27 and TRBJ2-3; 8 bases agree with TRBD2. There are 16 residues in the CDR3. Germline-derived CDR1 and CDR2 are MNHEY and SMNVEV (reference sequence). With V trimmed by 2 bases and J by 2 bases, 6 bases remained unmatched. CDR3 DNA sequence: TGTGCCAGCAGTTTAAATAGCGGGGACCACACAGATACGCAGTATTTT. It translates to CASSLNSGDHTDTQYF.

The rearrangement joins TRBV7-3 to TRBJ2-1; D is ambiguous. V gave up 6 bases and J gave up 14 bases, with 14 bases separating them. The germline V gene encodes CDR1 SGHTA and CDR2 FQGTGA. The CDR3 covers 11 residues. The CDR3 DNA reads TGTGCCAGCAGTGTGGGGAATGGGGAGTTCTTC. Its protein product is CASSVGNGEFF.

As DNA, the CDR3 is TGTGCCAGCAGCTCCGAATCATCGGGGGCCATTCAGTACTTC. Amino acids: CASSSESSGAIQYF. The V call is TRBV11-1, the J call TRBJ2-4; either TRBD1 or TRBD2 may fit D (6 bases each). V lost 4 bases, J lost 9 bases, and 16 bases lay in between. Germline CDR1 reads SGHAT; CDR2 reads FQDESV (reference sequence). The CDR3 has 14 residues.

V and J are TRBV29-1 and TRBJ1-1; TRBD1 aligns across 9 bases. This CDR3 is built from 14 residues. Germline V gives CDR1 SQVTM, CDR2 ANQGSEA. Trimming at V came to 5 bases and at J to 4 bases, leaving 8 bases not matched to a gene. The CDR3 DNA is TGCAGCGTTTACCCACCGGGACAGGGCACTGAAGCTTTCTTT. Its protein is CSVYPPGQGTEAFF.